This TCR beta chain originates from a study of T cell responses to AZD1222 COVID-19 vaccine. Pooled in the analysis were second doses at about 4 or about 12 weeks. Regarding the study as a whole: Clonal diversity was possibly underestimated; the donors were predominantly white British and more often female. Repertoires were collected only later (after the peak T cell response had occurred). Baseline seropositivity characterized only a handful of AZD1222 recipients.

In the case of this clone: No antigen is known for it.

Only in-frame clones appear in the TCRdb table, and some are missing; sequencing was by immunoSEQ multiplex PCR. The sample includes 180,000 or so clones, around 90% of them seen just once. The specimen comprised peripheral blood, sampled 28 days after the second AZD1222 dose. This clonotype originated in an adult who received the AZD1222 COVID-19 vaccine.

The CDR3 here is CATSDLRANEQFF. In nucleotides, the CDR3 is TGTGCCACCAGTGATCTACGAGCGAATGAGCAGTTCTTC. The chain links TRBV24-1 to TRBJ2-1; D is unclear. The CDR3 extends over 13 amino acids. Germline V gives CDR1 KGHDR, CDR2 SFDVKD. V was trimmed by 3 bases and J by 7 bases, leaving 9 bases between them.